The clone carrying this T cell receptor beta chain was picked up one time. V was cut by 3 bases and J by 8 bases, with 13 bases left in between. The germline CDR1 and CDR2 sequences are MNHEY and SMNVEV (reference sequence). CDR3 size: 13 residues. The data were taken from a study of blood T cell repertoires in COVID-19. Study details: Samples representing acute and convalescent COVID-19 were sourced from the United States, Italy and Spain. T cells, B-cell-depleted T cells, or PBMCs provided the cDNA or gDNA that served as material.

Methods used by the authors: Reference gene primer amplification yielded estimated nucleated cell counts. Data came from immunoSEQ multiplex PCR; TCRdb stores just in-frame clones and leaves some out. The DNA gave D and trimming, while V, J and clone size come from that table. The table lists about 39,000 clones, around 86% of them singletons. This sequence joins TRBV27 and TRBJ1-2; D perhaps matches TRBD1 (5 bases). This receptor was identified in a man aged 45 to 65 with active or convalescent COVID-19. Input material: peripheral blood. The CDR3 region is CASSFAREGGYTF. Here the CDR3 DNA reads TGTGCCAGCAGTTTTGCCAGGGAAGGCGGCTACACCTTC.